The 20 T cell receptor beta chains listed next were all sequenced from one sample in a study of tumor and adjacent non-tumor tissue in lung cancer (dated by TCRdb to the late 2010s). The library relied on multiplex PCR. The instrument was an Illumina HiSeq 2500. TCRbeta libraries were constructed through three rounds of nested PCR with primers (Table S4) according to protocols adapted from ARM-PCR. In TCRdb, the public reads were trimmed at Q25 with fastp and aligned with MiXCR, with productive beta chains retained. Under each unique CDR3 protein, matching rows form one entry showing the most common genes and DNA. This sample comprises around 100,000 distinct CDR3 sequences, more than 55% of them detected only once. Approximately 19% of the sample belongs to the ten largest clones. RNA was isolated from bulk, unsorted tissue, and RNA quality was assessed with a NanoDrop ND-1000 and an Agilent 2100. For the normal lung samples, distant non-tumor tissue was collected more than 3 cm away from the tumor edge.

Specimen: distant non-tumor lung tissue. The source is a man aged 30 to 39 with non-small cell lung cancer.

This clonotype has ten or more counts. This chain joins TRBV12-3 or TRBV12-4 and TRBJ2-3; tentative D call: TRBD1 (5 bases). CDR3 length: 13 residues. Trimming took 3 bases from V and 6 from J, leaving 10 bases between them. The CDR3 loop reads CASSFGQGDTQYF. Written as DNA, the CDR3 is TGTGCCAGCAGTTTTGGGCAGGGTGATACGCAGTATTTT.

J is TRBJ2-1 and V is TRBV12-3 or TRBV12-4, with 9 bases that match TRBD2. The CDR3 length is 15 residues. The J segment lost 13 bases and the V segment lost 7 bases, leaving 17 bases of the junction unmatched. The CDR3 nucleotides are TGTGCCAGCATTCCTAGCGGGAAGGCCGTTTGGGACCAGTTCTTC. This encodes CASIPSGKAVWDQFF.

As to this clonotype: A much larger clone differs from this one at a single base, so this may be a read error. For the CDR3, the DNA is TGCGCCAGCAGCCCCTCGTCCGGGCTGAACACTGAAGCTTTCTTT. Translation gives CASSPSSGLNTEAFF. The gene calls are TRBV4-1 and TRBJ1-1; no definite D call. There are 15 residues in the CDR3. V lost 4 bases and J 0 bases, leaving 12 bases between the germline ends. Germline lookup yields CDR1 MGHRA and CDR2 YSYEKL.

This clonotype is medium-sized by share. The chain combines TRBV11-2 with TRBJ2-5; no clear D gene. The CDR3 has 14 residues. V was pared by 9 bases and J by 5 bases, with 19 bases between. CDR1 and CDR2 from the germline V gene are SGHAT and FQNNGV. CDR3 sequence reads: CASAGFGVSETQYF. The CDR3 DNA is TGTGCCAGTGCCGGATTTGGGGTCTCGGAGACCCAGTACTTC.

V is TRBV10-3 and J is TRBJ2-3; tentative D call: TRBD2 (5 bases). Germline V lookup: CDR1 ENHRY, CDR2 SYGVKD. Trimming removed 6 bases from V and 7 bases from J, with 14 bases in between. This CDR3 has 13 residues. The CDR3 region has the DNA TGTGCCATCAGCGAGACTAAACCAAATACGCAGTATTTT. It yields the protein CAISETKPNTQYF.

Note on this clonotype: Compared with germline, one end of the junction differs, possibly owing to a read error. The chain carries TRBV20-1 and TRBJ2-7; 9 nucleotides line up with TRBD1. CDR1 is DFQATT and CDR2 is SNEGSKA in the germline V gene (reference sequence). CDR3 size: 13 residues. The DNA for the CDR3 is TGTAGAGCGATGGGACAGGGCGGCTACGAGCAGTACTTC. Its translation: CRAMGQGGYEQYF.

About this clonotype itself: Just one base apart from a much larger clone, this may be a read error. The CDR3 coding sequence is TGCGCCAGCAGCGATGACACTCAGAACGCTGAAGCTTTCTTT. Amino acids: CASSDDTQNAEAFF. The rearrangement links TRBV4-1 to TRBJ1-1; D remains unclear. CDR1 and CDR2 (germline): MGHRA, YSYEKL. The CDR3 loop spans 14 amino acids.

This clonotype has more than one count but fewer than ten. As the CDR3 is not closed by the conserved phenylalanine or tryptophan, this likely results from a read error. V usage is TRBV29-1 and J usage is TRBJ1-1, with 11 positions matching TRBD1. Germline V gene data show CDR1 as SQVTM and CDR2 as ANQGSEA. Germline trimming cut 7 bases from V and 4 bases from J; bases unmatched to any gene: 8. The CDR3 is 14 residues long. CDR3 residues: CSAEFGTGGTEAFL. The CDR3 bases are TGCAGCGCCGAATTTGGGACAGGGGGCACTGAAGCTTTCCTT.

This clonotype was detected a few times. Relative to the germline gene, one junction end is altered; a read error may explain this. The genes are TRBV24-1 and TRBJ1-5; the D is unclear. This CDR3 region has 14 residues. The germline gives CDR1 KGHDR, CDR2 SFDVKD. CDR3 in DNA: TGTGCCACCAGTGACTCCCGAGAGAATCAGACCCAGCATTTT. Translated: CATSDSRENQTQHF.

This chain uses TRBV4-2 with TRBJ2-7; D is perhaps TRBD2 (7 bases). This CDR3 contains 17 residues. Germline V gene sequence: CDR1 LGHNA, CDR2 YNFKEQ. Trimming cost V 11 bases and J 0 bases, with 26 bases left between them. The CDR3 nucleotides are TGTGCCGACAGCCAAGGACTTGCGGGGGACATCTCCTACGAGCAGTACTTC. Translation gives CADSQGLAGDISYEQYF.

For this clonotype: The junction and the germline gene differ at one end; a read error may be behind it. The CDR3 sequence is CTSSRGGLVAGANVLTF. DNA of the CDR3: TGCACCAGCAGCCGTGGGGGATTAGTAGCTGGAGCCAACGTCCTGACTTTC. V gene TRBV4-1 combines with J gene TRBJ2-6; D could derive from TRBD1 or TRBD2 (5 bases each). In germline, CDR1 is MGHRA, CDR2 YSYEKL. CDR3 length: 17 amino acids.

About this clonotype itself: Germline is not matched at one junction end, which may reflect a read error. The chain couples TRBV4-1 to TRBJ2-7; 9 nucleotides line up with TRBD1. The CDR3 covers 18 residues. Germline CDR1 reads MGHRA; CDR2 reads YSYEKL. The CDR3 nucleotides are TGCGCCAGCAGCCACGGTGCAGCGGGGACAGGGCTCTCCAACGAGCAGTACTTC. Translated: CASSHGAAGTGLSNEQYF.

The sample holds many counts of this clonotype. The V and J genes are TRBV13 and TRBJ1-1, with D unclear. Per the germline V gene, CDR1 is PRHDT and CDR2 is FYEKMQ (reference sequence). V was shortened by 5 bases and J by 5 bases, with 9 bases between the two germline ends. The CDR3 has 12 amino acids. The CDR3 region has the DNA TGTGCCAGCAGCCCCCGGATGACTGAAGCTTTCTTT. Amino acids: CASSPRMTEAFF.

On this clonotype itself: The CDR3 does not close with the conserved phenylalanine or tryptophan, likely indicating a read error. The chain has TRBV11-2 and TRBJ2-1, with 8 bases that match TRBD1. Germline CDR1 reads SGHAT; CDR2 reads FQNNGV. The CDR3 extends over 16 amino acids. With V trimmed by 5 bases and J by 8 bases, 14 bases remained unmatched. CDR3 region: CASSADRGVQFDEQFS. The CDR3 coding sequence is TGTGCCAGCAGCGCAGACAGGGGCGTTCAATTCGATGAGCAGTTCTCC.

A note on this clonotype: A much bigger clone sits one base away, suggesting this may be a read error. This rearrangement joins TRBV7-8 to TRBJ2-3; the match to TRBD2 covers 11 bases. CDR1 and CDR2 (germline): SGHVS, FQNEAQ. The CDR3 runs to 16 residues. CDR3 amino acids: CASSFRLAGLTHTQYF. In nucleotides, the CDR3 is TGTGCCAGCAGCTTTCGACTAGCGGGGCTCACACATACGCAGTATTTT.

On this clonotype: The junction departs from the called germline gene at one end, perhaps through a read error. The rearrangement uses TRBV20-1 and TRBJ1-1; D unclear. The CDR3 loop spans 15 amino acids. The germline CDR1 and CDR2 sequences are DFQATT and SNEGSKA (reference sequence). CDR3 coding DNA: TGCAGTGTTAGAGATAATCGACGCGGGAACACTGAAGCTTTCTTT. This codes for CSVRDNRRGNTEAFF.

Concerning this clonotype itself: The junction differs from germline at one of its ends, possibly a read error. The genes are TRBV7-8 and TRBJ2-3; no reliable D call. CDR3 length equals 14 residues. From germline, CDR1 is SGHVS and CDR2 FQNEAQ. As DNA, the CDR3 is TGTGCCAGCAACTTAGAATCAGGCACAGATACGCAGTATTTT. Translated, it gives CASNLESGTDTQYF.

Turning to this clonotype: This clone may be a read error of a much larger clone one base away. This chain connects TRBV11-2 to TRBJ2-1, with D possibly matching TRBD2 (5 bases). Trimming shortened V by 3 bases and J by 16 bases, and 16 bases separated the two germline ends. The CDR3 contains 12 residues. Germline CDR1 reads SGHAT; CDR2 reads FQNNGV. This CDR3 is CASSFGLTEEFF. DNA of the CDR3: TGTGCCAGCAGCTTTGGACTGACTGAGGAATTCTTC. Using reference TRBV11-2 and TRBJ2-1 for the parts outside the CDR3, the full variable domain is EAGVAQSPRYKIIEKRQSVAFWCNPISGHATLYWYQQILGQGPKLLIQFQNNGVVDDSQLPKDRFSAERLKGVDSTLKIQPAKLEDSAVYLCASSFGLTEEFFGPGTRLTVL.

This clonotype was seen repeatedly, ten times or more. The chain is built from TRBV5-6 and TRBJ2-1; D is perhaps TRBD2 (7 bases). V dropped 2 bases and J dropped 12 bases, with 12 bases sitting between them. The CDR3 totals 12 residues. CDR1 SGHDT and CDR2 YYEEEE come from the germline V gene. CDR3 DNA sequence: TGTGCCAGCAGCTTAGGACTAGGGGGGCAGTTCTTC. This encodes CASSLGLGGQFF.

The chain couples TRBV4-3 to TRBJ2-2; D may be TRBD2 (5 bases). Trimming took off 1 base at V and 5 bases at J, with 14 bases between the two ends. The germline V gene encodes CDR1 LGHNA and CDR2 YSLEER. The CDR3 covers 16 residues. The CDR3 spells CASSQGPIRGTGELFF. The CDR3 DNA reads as TGCGCCAGCAGCCAAGGTCCGATCCGAGGGACCGGGGAGCTGTTTTTT.